A single sample is the source of the 7 T cell receptor beta chains below, sequenced in a study of T cell repertoires in ileal Crohn's disease. The data were produced by immunoSEQ multiplex PCR, yet TCRdb's version contains in-frame clones alone and is incomplete. Seen here are roughly 7,300 clones, 80% to 95% observed once, and the top ten hold 1.6%. Sequencing was carried out using ileal tissue. Receptors originate from an adult with Crohn's disease.

This chain links TRBV11-3 with TRBJ2-1; TRBD1 is a possible D gene (8 bases). Trimming took off 5 bases at V and 8 bases at J, with 16 bases between the two ends. The CDR3 covers 14 residues. Germline V CDR1 and CDR2: SGHNT, YENEEA. The chain's CDR3 is CASSRQGRVDEQFF. DNA for the CDR3: TGTGCCAGCAGCCGACAGGGGAGGGTGGATGAGCAGTTCTTC.

This chain joins TRBV6-6 and TRBJ1-1, with 9 bases that match TRBD1. The V gene end was trimmed by 0 bases and the J gene end by 4 bases; junction bases not matched to a gene: 3. The germline gives CDR1 MNHNY, CDR2 SVGAGI (reference sequence). CDR3 length: 15 residues. CDR3 sequence (DNA): TGTGCCAGCAGTTACTCGACAGGGGGAGGCACTGAAGCTTTCTTT. Its protein is CASSYSTGGGTEAFF.

The chain joins TRBV11-3 to TRBJ2-1; 8 bases fit TRBD1. With 5 bases clipped from V and 1 base from J, the junction kept 4 bases outside the gene matches. The CDR3 covers 15 residues. Germline V gene sequence: CDR1 SGHNT, CDR2 YENEEA. The CDR3 spells CASSIRTGSYNEQFF. The CDR3 bases are TGTGCCAGCAGCATTCGGACAGGGTCCTACAATGAGCAGTTCTTC.

The rearrangement links TRBV30 to TRBJ1-4, with D hard to call. Germline assignment: CDR1 GTSNPN and CDR2 SVGIG (reference sequence). There are 15 residues in the CDR3. V dropped 4 bases and J dropped 8 bases, with 20 bases sitting between them. The CDR3, as DNA: TGTGCCTGGACCCCAACCGCGGGGTCCCAGGAAAAACTGTTTTTT. Encoded protein: CAWTPTAGSQEKLFF.

The chain recombines TRBV28 with TRBJ1-5; the match to TRBD1 covers 8 bases. J lost 7 bases, V lost 3 bases, and 5 bases had no gene match. This CDR3 has 14 amino acids. Per germline, CDR1 MDHEN and CDR2 SYDVKM. The chain's CDR3 is CASSLAGGGQPQHF. In DNA, the CDR3 is TGTGCCAGCAGTTTGGCAGGGGGCGGCCAGCCCCAGCATTTT.

V gene TRBV6-5 combines with J gene TRBJ1-5; D uncertain. Germline values: CDR1 MNHEY, CDR2 SVGAGI. Trimming took off 2 bases at V and 4 bases at J, with 6 bases between the two ends. The CDR3 loop spans 13 amino acids. The CDR3 DNA reads TGTGCCAGCAGTTACGGAGGTAATCAGCCCCAGCATTTT. Protein product: CASSYGGNQPQHF.

The gene calls are TRBV5-1 and TRBJ2-7; no firm D call. V lost 0 bases and J 0 bases, leaving 7 bases between the germline ends. Per the germline V gene, CDR1 is SGHRS and CDR2 is YFSETQ. This CDR3 has 14 residues. CDR3 coding DNA: TGCGCCAGCAGCTTGGATCCAGGCTCCTACGAGCAGTACTTC. As protein: CASSLDPGSYEQYF.